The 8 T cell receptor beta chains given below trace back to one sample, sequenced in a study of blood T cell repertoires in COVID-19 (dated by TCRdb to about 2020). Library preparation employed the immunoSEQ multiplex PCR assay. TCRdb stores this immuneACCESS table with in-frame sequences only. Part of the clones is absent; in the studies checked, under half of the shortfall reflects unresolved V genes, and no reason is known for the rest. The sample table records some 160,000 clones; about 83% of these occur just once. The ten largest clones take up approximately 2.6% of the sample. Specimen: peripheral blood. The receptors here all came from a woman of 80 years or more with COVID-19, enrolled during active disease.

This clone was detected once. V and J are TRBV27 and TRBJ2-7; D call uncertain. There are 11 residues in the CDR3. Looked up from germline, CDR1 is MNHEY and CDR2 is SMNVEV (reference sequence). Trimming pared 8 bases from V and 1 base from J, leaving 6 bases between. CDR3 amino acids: CASSFSYEQYF. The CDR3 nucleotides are TGTGCCAGCTCCTTTTCCTACGAGCAGTACTTC.

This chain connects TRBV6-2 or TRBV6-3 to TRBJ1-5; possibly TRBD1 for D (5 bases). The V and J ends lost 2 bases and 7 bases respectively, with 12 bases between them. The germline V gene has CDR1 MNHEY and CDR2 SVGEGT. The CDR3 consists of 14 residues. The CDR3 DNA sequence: TGTGCCAGCAGTTACGACAGATCAAGGCAGCCCCAGCATTTT. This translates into CASSYDRSRQPQHF.

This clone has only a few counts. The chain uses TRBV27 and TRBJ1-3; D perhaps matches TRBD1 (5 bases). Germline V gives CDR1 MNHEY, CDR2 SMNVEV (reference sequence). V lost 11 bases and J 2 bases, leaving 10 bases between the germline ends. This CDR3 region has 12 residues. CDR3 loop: CARQGAGNTIYF. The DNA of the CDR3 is TGTGCCCGCCAAGGGGCTGGAAACACCATATATTTT.

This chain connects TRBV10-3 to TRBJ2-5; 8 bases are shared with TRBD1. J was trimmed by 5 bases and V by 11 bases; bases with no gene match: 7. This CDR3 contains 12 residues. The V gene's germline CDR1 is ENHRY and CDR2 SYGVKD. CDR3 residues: CASRDRRETQYF. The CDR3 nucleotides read TGTGCCTCAAGGGACAGGAGGGAGACCCAGTACTTC.

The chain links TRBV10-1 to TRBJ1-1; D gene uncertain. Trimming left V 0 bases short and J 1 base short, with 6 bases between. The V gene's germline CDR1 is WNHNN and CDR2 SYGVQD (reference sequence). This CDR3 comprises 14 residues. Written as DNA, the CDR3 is TGCGCCAGCAGTGAGTCTGAGGGGAACACTGAAGCTTTCTTT. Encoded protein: CASSESEGNTEAFF.

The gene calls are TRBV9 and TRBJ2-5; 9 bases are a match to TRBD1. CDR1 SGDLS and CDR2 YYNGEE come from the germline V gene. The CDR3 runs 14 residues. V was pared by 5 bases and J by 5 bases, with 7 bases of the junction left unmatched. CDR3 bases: TGTGCCAGCAGTCGAGACAGGGGGTTTGAGACCCAGTACTTC. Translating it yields CASSRDRGFETQYF.

The CDR3 loop reads CASSLGLAGFYEQYF. The CDR3 coding sequence is TGTGCCAGCAGCCTTGGACTAGCGGGTTTCTACGAGCAGTACTTC. V is TRBV5-6 and J is TRBJ2-7, with 11 bases lining up with TRBD2. The CDR3 has 15 amino acids. J lost 3 bases, V lost 4 bases, and 6 bases had no gene match. Germline V lookup: CDR1 SGHDT, CDR2 YYEEEE.

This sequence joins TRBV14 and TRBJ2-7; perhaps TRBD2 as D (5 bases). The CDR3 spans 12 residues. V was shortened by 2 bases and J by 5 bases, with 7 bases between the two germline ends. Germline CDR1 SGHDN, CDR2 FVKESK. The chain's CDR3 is CASSQTRDEQYF. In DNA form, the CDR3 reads TGTGCCAGCAGCCAAACTAGGGACGAGCAGTACTTC.